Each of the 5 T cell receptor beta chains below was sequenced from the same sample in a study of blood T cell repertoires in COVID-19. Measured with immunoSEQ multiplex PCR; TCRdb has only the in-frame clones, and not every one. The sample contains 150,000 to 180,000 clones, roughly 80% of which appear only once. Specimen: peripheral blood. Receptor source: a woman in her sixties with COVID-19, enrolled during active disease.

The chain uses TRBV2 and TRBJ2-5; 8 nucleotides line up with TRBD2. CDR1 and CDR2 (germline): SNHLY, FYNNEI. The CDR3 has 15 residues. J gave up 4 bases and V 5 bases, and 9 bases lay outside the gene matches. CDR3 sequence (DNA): TGTGCCAGCAGTATCCCGGGGGGGAACGGAGAGACCCAGTACTTC. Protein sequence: CASSIPGGNGETQYF. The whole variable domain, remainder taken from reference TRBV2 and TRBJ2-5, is EPEVTQTPSHQVTQMGQEVILRCVPISNHLYFYWYRQILGQKVEFLVSFYNNEISEKSEIFDDQFSVERPDGSNFTLKIRSTKLEDSAMYFCASSIPGGNGETQYFGPGTRLLVL.

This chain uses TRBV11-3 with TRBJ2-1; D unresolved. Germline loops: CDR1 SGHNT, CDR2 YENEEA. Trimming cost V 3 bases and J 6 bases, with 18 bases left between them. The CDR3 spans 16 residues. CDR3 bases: TGTGCCAGCAGCTTCCGCTTTTCCGGCGGAGCCAATGAGCAGTTCTTC. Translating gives CASSFRFSGGANEQFF.

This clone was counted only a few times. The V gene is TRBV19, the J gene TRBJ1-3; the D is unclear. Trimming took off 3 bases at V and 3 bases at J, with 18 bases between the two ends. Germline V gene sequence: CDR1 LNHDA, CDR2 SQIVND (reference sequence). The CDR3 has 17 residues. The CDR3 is CASSILLLRQFGNTIYF. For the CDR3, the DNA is TGTGCCAGTAGTATCCTCCTCCTTCGTCAGTTTGGAAACACCATATATTTT.

The CDR3 nucleotides read TGTGCCAGTAGTATAACCCGCCGGGGGTATGGCTACACCTTC. As protein: CASSITRRGYGYTF. The chain joins TRBV19 to TRBJ1-2; TRBD1 might be the D (5 bases). The CDR3 length is 14 residues. V was cut by 2 bases and J by 5 bases, with 12 bases left in between. Germline CDR1 LNHDA, CDR2 SQIVND (reference sequence).

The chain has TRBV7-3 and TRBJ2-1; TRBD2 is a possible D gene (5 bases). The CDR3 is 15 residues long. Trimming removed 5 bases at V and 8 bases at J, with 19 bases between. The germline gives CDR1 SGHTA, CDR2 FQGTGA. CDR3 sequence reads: CASSKTGIYSDEQFF. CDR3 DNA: TGTGCCAGCAGCAAAACCGGGATCTACTCCGATGAGCAGTTCTTC.